This TCR beta chain comes out of a study of T cell clonality in common variable immunodeficiency. There are many counts of this clone. Antigen specificity is unknown. The CDR3 end falls 3 residues outside the read, so it is completed with the germline J gene. CVID subjects had received replacement immunoglobulin for at least one year. Donors gave roughly 4.5 to 8 ml heparinized peripheral whole blood. TCRdb keeps only in-frame clones here, not all; method: immunoSEQ multiplex PCR. This sample includes tens of thousands of clones with no singletons; its ten biggest clones take up 6%. Study observations and caveats: Links between repertoire features and CVID complications were heterogeneity-limited. Common variable immunodeficiency TCR beta sequences reportedly had fewer deletions and N-nucleotide insertions.

V was clipped by 0 bases and J by 0 bases, with 6 bases between them. Looked up from germline, CDR1 is SGHRS and CDR2 is YFSETQ. The CDR3 has 15 residues. The sequenced sample consisted of peripheral blood mononuclear cells. This clonotype originated in a human donor with common variable immunodeficiency. This chain uses TRBV5-1 with TRBJ2-2; D possibly corresponds to TRBD1 (5 bases). CDR3 sequence reads: CASSLAGSNTGELFF. The DNA read from the CDR3 is TGCGCCAGCAGCTTGGCAGGGTCGAACACCGGGGAG.